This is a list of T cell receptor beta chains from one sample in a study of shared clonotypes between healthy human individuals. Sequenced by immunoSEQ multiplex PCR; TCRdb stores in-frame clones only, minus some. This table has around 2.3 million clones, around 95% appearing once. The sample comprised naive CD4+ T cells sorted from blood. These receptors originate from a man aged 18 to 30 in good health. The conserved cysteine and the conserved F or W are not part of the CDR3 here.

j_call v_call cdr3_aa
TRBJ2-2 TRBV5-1 ASSPPLAGVTGELF
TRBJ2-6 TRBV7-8 ASTLDRGLSGANVLT
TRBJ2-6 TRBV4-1 ASSQVWFSGANVLT
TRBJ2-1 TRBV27 ASRRMDRANNEQF
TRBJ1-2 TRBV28 ASTSTGGFTGYT
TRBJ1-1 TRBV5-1 ASSSGTKNTEAF
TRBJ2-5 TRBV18 ASSPYTQETQY
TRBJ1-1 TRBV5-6 ASRMGQGQLEEAF
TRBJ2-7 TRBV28 ASSSGTVGSYEQY
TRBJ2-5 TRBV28 ASRSSGGAGETQY
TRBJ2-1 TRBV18 ASSYTGGGPGNEQF
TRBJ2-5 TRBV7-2 ASSLGEQETQY
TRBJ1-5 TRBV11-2 ASSPGQGSSNQPQH
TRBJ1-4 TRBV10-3 AISPGGPVNEKLF
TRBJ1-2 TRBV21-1 ASSLTGTGANYGYT
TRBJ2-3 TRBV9 ASSPSRSTDTQY
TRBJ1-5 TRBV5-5 ASSLSGNQPQH
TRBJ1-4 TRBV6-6 ATEGQGGEKLF
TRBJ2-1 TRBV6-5 ASSYSAGKRVNEQF
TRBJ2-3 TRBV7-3 ASSLGVSGGDTQY
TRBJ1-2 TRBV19 ASIRGTGNFYGYT
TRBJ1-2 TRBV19 ASSIERNQASNYGYT
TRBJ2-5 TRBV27 ASSWTAGETQY
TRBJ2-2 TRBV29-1 SVRGENTGELF
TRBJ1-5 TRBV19 ASSIAANSNQPQH
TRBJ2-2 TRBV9 ASSRVGHTGELF
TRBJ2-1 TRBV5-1 ASSRTSGMDNEQF
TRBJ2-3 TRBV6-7 ASSSGSGTDTQY
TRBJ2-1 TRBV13 ASSFLGGGNEQF
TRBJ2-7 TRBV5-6 ASSLRGFSYEQY
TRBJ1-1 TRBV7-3 ASSSTGGINTEAF
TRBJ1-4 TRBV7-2 ASSSQTGTNEKLF
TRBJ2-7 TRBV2 ASRPTLAGDTWAEQY
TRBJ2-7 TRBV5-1 ASSFSGDNYEQY
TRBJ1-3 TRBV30 AGGQGGLGNTIY
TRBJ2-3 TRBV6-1 ASSEIGGATLTDTQY
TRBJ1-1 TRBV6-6 ASSSRDSEAF
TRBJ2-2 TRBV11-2 ASSRDRGSTGELF
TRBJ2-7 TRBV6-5 ASSERSGGNEQY
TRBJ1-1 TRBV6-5 ASRSPEMNTEAF